Detailed here is one TCR beta chain. The antigen is undetermined. The libraries were made with immunoSEQ v3.0 at survey level. Assay used: immunoSEQ multiplex PCR; TCRdb lists only in-frame clones, some missing. The table lists around 7,900 clones, 82% of them singletons. Each HIV participant was treated in the United States. The samples, holding roughly 0.95-10 million cryopreserved PBMC, were thawed before DNA extraction was carried out. Germline CDR1 is LGHNA and CDR2 is YNFKEQ. With 5 bases removed from V and 4 bases from J, the gap between germline ends came to 12 bases. This CDR3 is 14 amino acids long. The data were obtained in a study of long-term antiretroviral therapy in people with HIV. Study-wide points: Across all time points, the repertoire was dominated by clones that expanded before ART.

V gene TRBV4-2 combines with J gene TRBJ1-5, with a tentative D call TRBD1 (5 bases). The sample consisted of unsorted PBMCs, taken 0.1 years after starting antiretroviral therapy. This clonotype was obtained from a man aged 40-49 years with HIV. CDR3 bases: TGTGCCAGCAGCGGGACGGCCCTTAATCAGCCCCAGCATTTT. Amino acids: CASSGTALNQPQHF.